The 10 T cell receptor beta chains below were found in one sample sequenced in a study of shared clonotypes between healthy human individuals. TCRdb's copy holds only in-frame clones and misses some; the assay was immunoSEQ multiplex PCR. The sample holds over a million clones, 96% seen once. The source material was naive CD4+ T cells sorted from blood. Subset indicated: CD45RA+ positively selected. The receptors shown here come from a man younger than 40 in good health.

This CDR3 is CASSGTGQYF. CDR3 nucleotides: TGTGCCAGCAGTGGGACAGGGCAGTACTTC. The rearrangement joins TRBV28 to TRBJ2-7, with 8 nucleotides matching TRBD1. V dropped 5 bases and J dropped 9; count of bases not matched to a gene: 0. The CDR3 has 10 residues. Germline V gene sequence: CDR1 MDHEN, CDR2 SYDVKM.

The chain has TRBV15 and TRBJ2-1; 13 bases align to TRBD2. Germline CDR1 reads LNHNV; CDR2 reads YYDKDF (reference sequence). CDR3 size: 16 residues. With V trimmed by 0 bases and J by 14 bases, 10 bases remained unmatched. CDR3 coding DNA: TGTGCCACCAGCAGAGAGCGGACTAGCGGGAGTTTGGTTAAGTTCTTC. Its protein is CATSRERTSGSLVKFF.

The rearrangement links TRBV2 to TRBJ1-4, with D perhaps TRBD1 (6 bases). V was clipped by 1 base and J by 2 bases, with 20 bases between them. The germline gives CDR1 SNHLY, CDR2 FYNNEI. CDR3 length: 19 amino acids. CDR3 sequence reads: CASSEEFPKPGVTNEKLFF. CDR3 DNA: TGTGCCAGCAGTGAAGAATTCCCAAAACCAGGGGTCACTAATGAAAAACTGTTTTTT.

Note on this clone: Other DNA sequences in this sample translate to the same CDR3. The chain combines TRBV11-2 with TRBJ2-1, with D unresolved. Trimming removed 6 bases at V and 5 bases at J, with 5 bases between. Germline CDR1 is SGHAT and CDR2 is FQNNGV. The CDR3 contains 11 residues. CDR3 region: CASSRNNEQFF. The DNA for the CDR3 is TGTGCCAGCAGTAGGAACAATGAGCAGTTCTTC.

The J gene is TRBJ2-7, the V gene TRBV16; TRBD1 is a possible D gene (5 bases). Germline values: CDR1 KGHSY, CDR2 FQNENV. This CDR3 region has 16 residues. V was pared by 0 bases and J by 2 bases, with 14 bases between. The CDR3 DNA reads TGTGCCAGCAGCCAATCCCCAGGGATGGGGCCCTACGAGCAGTACTTC. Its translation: CASSQSPGMGPYEQYF.

CDR3 nucleotides: TGTGCCAGTTTTAGCCTTTCGCGCACTGAAGCTTTCTTT. Its protein product is CASFSLSRTEAFF. V and J are TRBV6-6 and TRBJ1-1; unclear D gene. Trimming shortened V by 9 bases and J by 4 bases, and 15 bases separated the two germline ends. This CDR3 has 13 amino acids. CDR1 is MNHNY, CDR2 SVGAGI, per germline (reference sequence).

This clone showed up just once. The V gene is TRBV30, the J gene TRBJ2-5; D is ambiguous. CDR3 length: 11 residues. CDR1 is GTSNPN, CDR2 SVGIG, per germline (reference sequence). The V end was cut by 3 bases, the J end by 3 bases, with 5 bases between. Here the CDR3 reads CAWSGKETQYF. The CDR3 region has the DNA TGTGCCTGGAGCGGAAAAGAGACCCAGTACTTC.

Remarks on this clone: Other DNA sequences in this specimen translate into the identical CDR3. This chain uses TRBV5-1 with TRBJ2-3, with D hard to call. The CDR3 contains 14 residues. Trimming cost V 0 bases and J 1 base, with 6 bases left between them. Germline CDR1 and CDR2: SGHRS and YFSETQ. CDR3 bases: TGCGCCAGCAGCTTGGTTCCGGGCACAGATACGCAGTATTTT. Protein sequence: CASSLVPGTDTQYF.

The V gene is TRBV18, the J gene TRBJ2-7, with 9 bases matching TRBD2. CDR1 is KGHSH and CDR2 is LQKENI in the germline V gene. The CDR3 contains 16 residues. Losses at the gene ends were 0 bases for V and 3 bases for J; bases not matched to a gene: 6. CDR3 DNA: TGTGCCAGCTCACCACCGAGCGGGAGGACCCACTACGAGCAGTACTTC. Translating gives CASSPPSGRTHYEQYF.

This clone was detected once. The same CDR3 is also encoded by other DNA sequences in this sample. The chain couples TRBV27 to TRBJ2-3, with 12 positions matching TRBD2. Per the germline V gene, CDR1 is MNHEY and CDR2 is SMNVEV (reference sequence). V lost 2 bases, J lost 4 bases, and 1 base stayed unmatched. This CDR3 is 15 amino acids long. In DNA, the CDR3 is TGTGCCAGCAGTTTACTAGCGGGAGGGCCAGATACGCAGTATTTT. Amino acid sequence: CASSLLAGGPDTQYF.